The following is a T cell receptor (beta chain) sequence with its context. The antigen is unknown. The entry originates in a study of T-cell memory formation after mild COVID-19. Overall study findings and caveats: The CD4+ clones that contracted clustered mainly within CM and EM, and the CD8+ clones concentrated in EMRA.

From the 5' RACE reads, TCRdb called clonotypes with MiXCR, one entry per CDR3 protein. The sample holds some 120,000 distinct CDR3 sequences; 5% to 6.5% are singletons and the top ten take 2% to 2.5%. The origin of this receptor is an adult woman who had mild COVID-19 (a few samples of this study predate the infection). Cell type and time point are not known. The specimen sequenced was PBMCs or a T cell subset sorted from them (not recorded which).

This CDR3 reads CASSPLRTGELFF. The CDR3 nucleotides are TGTGCCAGCAGCCCACTTCGCACCGGGGAGCTGTTTTTT. The gene calls are TRBV6-2 or TRBV6-3 and TRBJ2-2; no clear D gene. The CDR3 loop spans 13 amino acids. Trimming pared 6 bases from V and 4 bases from J, leaving 9 bases between. Germline V gene sequence: CDR1 MNHEY, CDR2 SVGEGT.